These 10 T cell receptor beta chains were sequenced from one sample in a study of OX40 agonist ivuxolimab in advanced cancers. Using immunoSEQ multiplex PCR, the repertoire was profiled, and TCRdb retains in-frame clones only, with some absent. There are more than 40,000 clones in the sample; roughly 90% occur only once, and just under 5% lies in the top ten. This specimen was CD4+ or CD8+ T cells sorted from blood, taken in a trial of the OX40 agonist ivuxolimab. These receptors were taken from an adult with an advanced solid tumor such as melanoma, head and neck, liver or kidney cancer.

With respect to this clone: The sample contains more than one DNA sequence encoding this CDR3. CDR3 in amino acids: CASSVGTSGSYEQYF. The DNA of the CDR3 is TGTGCCAGCAGCGTAGGGACTAGCGGATCCTACGAGCAGTACTTC. The rearrangement links TRBV9 to TRBJ2-7, with 10 positions matching TRBD2. The germline CDR1 and CDR2 sequences are SGDLS and YYNGEE. The CDR3 runs 15 residues. V dropped 0 bases and J dropped 1; count of bases not matched to a gene: 1.

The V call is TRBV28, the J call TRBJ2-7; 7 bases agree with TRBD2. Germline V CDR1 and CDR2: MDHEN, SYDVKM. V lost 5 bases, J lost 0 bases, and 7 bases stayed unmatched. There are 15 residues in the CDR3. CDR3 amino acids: CASSGSGWSSYEQYF. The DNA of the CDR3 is TGTGCCAGCAGTGGTAGCGGGTGGAGCTCCTACGAGCAGTACTTC. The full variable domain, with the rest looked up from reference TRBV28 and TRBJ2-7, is DVKVTQSSRYLVKRTGEKVFLECVQDMDHENMFWYRQDPGLGLRLIYFSYDVKMKEKGDIPEGYSVSREKKERFSLILESASTNQTSMYLCASSGSGWSSYEQYFGPGTRLTVT.

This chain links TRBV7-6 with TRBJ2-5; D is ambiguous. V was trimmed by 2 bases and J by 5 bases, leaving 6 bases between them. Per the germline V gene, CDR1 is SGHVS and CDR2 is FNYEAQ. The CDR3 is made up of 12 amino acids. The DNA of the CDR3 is TGTGCCAGCAGCTTACGCTCCGAGACCCAGTACTTC. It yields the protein CASSLRSETQYF.

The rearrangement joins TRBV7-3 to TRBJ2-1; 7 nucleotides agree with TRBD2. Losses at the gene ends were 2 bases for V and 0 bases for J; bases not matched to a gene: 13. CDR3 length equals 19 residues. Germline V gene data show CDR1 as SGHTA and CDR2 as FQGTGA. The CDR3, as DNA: TGTGCCAGCAGCTTATATGGGCTAGCGGATACATACTCCTACAATGAGCAGTTCTTC. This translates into CASSLYGLADTYSYNEQFF.

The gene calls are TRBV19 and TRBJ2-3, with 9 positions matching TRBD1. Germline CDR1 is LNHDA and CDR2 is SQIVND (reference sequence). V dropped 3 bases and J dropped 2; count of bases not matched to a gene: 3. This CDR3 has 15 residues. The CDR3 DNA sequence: TGTGCCAGTAGTATGGACAGGGGATACACAGATACGCAGTATTTT. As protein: CASSMDRGYTDTQYF.

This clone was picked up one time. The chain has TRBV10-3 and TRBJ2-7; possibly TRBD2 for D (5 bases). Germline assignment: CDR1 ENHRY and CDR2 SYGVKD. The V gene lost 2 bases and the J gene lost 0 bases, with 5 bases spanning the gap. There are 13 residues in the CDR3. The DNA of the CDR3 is TGTGCCATCAGTGAGGAGGGCTCCTACGAGCAGTACTTC. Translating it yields CAISEEGSYEQYF.

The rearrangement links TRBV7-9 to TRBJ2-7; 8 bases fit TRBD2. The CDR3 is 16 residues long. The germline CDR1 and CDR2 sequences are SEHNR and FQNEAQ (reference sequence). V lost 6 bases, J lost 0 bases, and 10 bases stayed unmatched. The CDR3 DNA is TGTGCCAGCAGTCTTACCTTAGCGGGGTCCTCCTACGAGCAGTACTTC. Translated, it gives CASSLTLAGSSYEQYF.

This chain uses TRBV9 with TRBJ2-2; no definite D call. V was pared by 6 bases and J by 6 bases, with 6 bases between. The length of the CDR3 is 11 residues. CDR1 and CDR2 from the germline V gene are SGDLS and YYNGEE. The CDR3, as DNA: TGTGCCAGCACCACGTCCGGGGAGCTGTTTTTT. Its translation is CASTTSGELFF.

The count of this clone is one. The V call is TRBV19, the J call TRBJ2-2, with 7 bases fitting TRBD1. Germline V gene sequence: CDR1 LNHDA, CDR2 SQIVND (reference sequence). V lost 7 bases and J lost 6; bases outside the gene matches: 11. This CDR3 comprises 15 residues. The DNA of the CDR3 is TGTGCCAGTACCGCTGACAGGGAAGGGGCCGGGGAGCTGTTTTTT. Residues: CASTADREGAGELFF.

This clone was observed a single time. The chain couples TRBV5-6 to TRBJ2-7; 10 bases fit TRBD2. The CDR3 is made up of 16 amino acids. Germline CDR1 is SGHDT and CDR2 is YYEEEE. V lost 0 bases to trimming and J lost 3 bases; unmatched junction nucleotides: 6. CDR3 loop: CASSLGRTSGLYEQYF. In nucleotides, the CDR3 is TGTGCCAGCAGCTTGGGAAGGACTAGCGGACTCTACGAGCAGTACTTC.